This TCR beta chain was retrieved from a study of PD-1 blockade in classical Hodgkin lymphoma. Study at large: Nivolumab dosed at 3 mg/kg went to patients intravenously every 2 weeks.

Remarks on this clone: Its antigen is not identified.

The CDR3 spans 16 residues. CDR1 and CDR2 from the germline V gene are SGDLS and YYNGEE. Losses at the gene ends were 0 bases for V and 2 bases for J; bases not matched to a gene: 1. Study observations and caveats: Patients newly diagnosed and complete responders had comparable baseline diversity.

Time point in this sample: cycle 4 day 1 (C4D1), after 6 weeks of nivolumab. Relapses following autologous stem cell transplantation were seen in all patients, with brentuximab vedotin exposure varying. Classifying best responses yielded complete response, partial response or progressive disease. Assay: immunoSEQ multiplex PCR; the TCRdb copy retains only in-frame clones and omits some. The data show over 15,000 clones, around 82% seen once. V usage is TRBV9 and J usage is TRBJ2-5; 13 bases fit TRBD2. Specimen: peripheral blood mononuclear cells (PBMCs), collected before the fourth cycle of nivolumab. This receptor was taken from a human donor with classical Hodgkin lymphoma. The chain's CDR3 is CASSVGGLAGQETQYF. Here the CDR3 DNA reads TGTGCCAGCAGCGTAGGGGGACTAGCGGGGCAAGAGACCCAGTACTTC.